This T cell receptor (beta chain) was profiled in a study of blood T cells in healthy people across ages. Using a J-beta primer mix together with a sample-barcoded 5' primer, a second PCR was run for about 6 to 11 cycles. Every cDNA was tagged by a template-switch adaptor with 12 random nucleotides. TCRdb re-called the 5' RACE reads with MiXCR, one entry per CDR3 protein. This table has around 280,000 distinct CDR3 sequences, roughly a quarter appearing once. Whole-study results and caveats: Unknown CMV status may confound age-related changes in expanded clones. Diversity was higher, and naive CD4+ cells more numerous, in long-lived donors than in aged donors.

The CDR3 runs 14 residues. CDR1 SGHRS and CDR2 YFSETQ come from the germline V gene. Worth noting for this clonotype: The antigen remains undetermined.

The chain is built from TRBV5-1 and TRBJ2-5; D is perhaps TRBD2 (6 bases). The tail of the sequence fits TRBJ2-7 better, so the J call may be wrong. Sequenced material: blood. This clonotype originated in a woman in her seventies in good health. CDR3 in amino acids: CASRLRDSSYEQYF. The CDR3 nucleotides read TGCGCCAGCAGGCTTCGGGACTCCTCCTACGAGCAGTACTTC.